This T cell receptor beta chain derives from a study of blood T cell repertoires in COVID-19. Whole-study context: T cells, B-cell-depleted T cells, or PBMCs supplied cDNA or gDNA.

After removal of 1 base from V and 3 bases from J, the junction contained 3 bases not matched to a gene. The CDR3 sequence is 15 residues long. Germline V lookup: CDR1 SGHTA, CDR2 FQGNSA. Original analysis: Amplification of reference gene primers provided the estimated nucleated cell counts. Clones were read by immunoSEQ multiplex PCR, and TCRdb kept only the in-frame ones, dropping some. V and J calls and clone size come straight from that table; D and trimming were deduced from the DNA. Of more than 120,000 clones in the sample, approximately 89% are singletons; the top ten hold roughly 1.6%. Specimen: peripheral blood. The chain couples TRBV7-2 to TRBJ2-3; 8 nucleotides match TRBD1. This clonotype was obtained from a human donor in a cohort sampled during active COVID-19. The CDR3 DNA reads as TGTGCCAGCAGCTTAGACAGGGGGAATACAGATACGCAGTATTTT. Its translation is CASSLDRGNTDTQYF.